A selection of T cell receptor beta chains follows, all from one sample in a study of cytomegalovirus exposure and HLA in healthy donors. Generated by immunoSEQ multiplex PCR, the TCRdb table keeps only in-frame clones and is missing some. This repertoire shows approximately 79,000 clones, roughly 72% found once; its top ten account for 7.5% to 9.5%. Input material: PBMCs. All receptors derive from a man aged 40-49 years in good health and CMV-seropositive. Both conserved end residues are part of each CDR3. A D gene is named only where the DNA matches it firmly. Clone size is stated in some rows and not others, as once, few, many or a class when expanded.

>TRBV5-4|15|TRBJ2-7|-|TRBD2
TGTGCCAGCAGCCGATTCAGTACTAGCGGGCGCGAGCAGTACTTC
CASSRFSTSGREQYF
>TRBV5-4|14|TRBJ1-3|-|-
TGTGCCAGCAGCTCGCGAAGTTCTGGAAACACCATATATTTT
CASSSRSSGNTIYF
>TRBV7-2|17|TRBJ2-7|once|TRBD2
TGTGCCAGCAGCCCCCGACCGGGACTAGCGGATGCCTACGAGCAGTACTTC
CASSPRPGLADAYEQYF
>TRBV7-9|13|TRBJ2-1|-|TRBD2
TGTGCCAGCAGCCACCGGGGGGGTAATGAGCAGTTCTTC
CASSHRGGNEQFF
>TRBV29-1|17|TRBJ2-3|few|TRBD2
TGCAGCGCACCCCCGGGACTAGCGGGGATTAGCACAGATACGCAGTATTTT
CSAPPGLAGISTDTQYF
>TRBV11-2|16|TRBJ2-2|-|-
TGTGCCAGCAGCTTAGTCCAGGGGGGCAACACCGGGGAGCTGTTTTTT
CASSLVQGGNTGELFF
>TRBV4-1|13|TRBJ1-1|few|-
TGCGCCAGCAGCCAAACAGGGAACACTGAAGCTTTCTTT
CASSQTGNTEAFF
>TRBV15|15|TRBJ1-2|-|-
TGTGCCACCAGCAGAGATCGGGAGAGGGAATATGGCTACACCTTC
CATSRDREREYGYTF
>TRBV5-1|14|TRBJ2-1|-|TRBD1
TGCGCCAGCACCGGGACAGGGGAAGGAGGTGAGCAGTTCTTC
CASTGTGEGGEQFF
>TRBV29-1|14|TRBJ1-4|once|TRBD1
TGCAGCGTTGACTCGACAGGGGATTTAGAAAAACTGTTTTTT
CSVDSTGDLEKLFF
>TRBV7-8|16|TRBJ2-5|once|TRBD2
TGTGCCAGCAGCTGGGGAACAGGCGGGAGCGGTGAGACCCAGTACTTC
CASSWGTGGSGETQYF
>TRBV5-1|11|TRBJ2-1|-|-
TGCGCCAGCAGCTATCGCAATGAGCAGTTCTTC
CASSYRNEQFF
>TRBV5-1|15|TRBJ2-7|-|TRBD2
TGCGCCAGCAGCTACAGGACTAGCGGGGTTTACGAGCAGTACTTC
CASSYRTSGVYEQYF
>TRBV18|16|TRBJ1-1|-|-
TGTGCCAGCTCCCCGCAAAGGGGCGGGGTGAACACTGAAGCTTTCTTT
CASSPQRGGVNTEAFF
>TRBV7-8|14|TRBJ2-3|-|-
TGTGCCAGCAGCTTACAGGGGAGCACAGATACGCAGTATTTT
CASSLQGSTDTQYF
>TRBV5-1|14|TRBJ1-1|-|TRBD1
TGCGCCAGCAGCTCAGACAGGGCCGGCACTGAAGCTTTCTTT
CASSSDRAGTEAFF
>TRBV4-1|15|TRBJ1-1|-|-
TGCGCCAGCAGCCAAGGAGGGATAGGAGGCACTGAAGCTTTCTTT
CASSQGGIGGTEAFF
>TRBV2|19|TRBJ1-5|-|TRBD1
TGTGCCAGCAGTTCGCCCTCGGACAGGGGGCTCAGTCGGGGTCAGCCCCAGCATTTT
CASSSPSDRGLSRGQPQHF
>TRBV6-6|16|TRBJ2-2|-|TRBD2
TGTGCCAGCAGTTACGGGCTAGCGGGGGCCTCCGGGGAGCTGTTTTTT
CASSYGLAGASGELFF
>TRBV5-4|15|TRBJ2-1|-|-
TGTGCCAGCAGCTTGGATAGCCAACCTTACAATGAGCAGTTCTTC
CASSLDSQPYNEQFF
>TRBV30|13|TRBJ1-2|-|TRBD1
TGTGCCTGGAGTTGGGAGACAGGGGCTGGCTACACCTTC
CAWSWETGAGYTF
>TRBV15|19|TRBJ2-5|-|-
TGTGCCACCATTCCAGGCCCCTCCCAAATCCGGCAGGATGAGGAGACCCAGTACTTC
CATIPGPSQIRQDEETQYF
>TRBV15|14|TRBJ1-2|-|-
TGTGCCACCAGCAGAGATACGGCGGCGAATGGCTACACCTTC
CATSRDTAANGYTF
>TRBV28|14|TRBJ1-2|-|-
TGTGCCAGCCGAACGACAGGCACTAACTATGGCTACACCTTC
CASRTTGTNYGYTF
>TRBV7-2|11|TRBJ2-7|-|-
TGTGCCAGCAGCTTATCGGGCGAGCAGTACTTC
CASSLSGEQYF
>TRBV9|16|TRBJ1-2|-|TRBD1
TGTGCCAGCAGCCACAGCGGGACAGGTGACTCCTATGGCTACACCTTC
CASSHSGTGDSYGYTF
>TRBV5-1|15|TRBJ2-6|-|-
TGCGCCAGCAGCACAGAACCCTCTGGGGCCAACGTCCTGACTTTC
CASSTEPSGANVLTF
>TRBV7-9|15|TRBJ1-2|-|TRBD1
TGTGCCAGTTCCGGGACAGGGGTTTTAGGGTATGGCTACACCTTC
CASSGTGVLGYGYTF
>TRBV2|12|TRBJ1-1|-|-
TGTGCCAGCATGGGACTCAGCACTGAAGCTTTCTTT
CASMGLSTEAFF
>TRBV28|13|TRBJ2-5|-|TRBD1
TGTGCCAGCAGAGTGCCAGGGGGAGAGACCCAGTACTTC
CASRVPGGETQYF
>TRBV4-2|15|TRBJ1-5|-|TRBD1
TGTGCCAGCAGCCAGGGACAGTATAGCAATCAGCCCCAGCATTTT
CASSQGQYSNQPQHF